Listed here is a single TCR beta chain. Its matching antigen is unknown. Isolated RNA was reverse transcribed in full, so expressed TCRB transcripts were sequenced. The assay was immunoSEQ multiplex PCR, and TCRdb's table has in-frame clones only and misses some. Of more than 550,000 clones listed, about 14% are singletons. This entry comes from a study of beta chain features in type 1 diabetes. Isolation of CD4+ naive, central memory, regulatory and stem cell-like memory cells was achieved by sorting via CD45RO/CCR7/CD25/CD127/CD95/CD27. After removal of 4 bases from V and 5 bases from J, the junction contained 6 bases not matched to a gene. The CDR3 runs to 14 residues. Per germline, CDR1 SGHRS and CDR2 YFSETQ. Study-wide points: When Type 1 diabetes patients were examined, their TCRB CDR3s proved moderately but significantly shorter in all four CD4+ subsets.

The material sequenced was naive CD4+ T cells from blood. The chain carries TRBV5-1 and TRBJ1-1; 9 nucleotides match TRBD1. The sequence came from a man between 18 and 29 years old with type 1 diabetes. CDR3 residues: CASSPGQGWTEAFF. Here the CDR3 DNA reads TGCGCCAGCAGCCCGGGACAGGGCTGGACTGAAGCTTTCTTT.